The clone carrying this T cell receptor (beta chain) was picked up many times. Antigen unknown. With a J-beta primer mix and a sample-barcoded 5' primer, a second PCR ran about 7 to 12 cycles. TCRdb reprocessed the 5' RACE reads with MiXCR, giving one entry per CDR3 protein. This sample has roughly 650,000 distinct CDR3 sequences; 32% occur once, and the top ten carry approximately 15%. The ends were cut back, 0 bases at V and 4 bases at J, with 3 bases in the middle. CDR3 size: 12 residues. Germline V lookup: CDR1 MGHDK, CDR2 SYGVNS. This sample stems from a study of blood T cells in healthy people across ages. Study-level findings and limits: Long-lived and aged donors differed, with more naive CD4+ cells and higher diversity in the long-lived.

Donors each provided roughly 10 milliliters of peripheral blood. Per sample, extraction of total RNA gave at least 5 micrograms in every case. The sample consisted of blood. The TCR was taken from a woman aged 80 or over in good health. The chain uses TRBV25-1 and TRBJ2-5; D is undetermined. The CDR3 sequence: CASSEYTETQYF. Written as DNA, the CDR3 is TGTGCCAGCAGTGAATACACAGAGACCCAGTACTTC.